The clone carrying this T cell receptor beta chain was found a few times. These data are taken from a study of T-cell memory formation after mild COVID-19. TCRdb reanalysed the 5' RACE reads using MiXCR and keeps one entry per CDR3 protein. This repertoire shows around 370,000 distinct CDR3 sequences, around 21% found once; its top ten account for roughly an eighth. The sequenced sample consisted of PBMCs or a T cell subset sorted from them (not recorded which). The receptor comes from an adult woman who had mild COVID-19 (a few samples of this study predate the infection). Cell type and time point are not known.

CDR3 loop: CASSLQEGASSYEQYF. Written as DNA, the CDR3 is TGTGCCAGCAGCCTCCAAGAGGGCGCGAGCTCCTACGAGCAGTACTTC. The chain recombines TRBV7-9 with TRBJ2-7; D is perhaps TRBD2 (5 bases). V lost 5 bases and J lost 0, with 17 bases in between. This CDR3 is 16 amino acids long. Germline lookup yields CDR1 SEHNR and CDR2 FQNEAQ (reference sequence). The full variable domain, with the rest looked up from reference TRBV7-9 and TRBJ2-7, is DTGVSQNPRHKITKRGQNVTFRCDPISEHNRLYWYRQTLGQGPEFLTYFQNEAQLEKSRLLSDRFSAERPKGSFSTLEIQRTEQGDSAMYLCASSLQEGASSYEQYFGPGTRLTVT.